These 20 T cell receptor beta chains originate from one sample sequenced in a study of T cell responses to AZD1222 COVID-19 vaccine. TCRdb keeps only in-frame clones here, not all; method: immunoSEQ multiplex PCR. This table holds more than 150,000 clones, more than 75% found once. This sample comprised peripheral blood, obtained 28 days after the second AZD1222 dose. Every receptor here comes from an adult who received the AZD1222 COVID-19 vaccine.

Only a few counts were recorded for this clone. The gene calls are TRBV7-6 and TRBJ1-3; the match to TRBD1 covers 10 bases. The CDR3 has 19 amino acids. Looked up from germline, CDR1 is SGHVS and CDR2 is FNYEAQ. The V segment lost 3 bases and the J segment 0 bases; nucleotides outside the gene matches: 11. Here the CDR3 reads CASSLRQGASGSSGNTIYF. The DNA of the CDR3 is TGTGCCAGCAGCTTGAGACAGGGGGCTTCGGGGAGCTCTGGAAACACCATATATTTT.

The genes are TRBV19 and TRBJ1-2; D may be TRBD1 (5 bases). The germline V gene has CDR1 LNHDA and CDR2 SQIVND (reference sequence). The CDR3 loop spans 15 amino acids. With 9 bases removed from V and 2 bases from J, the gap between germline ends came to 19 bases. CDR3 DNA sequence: TGTGCCAGCCGGGGGAGCCTTCTTCTCAACTATGGCTACACCTTC. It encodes CASRGSLLLNYGYTF.

The CDR3 loop reads CASSDVNSNQPQHF. CDR3 nucleotide sequence: TGTGCCAGCAGTGACGTCAATAGCAATCAGCCCCAGCATTTT. The V gene is TRBV2, the J gene TRBJ1-5, with D uncertain. The CDR3 contains 14 residues. CDR1 is SNHLY, CDR2 FYNNEI, per germline. Trimming stripped 3 bases from V and 0 bases from J, with 6 bases between. Full variable domain (rest looked up from reference TRBV2 and TRBJ1-5): EPEVTQTPSHQVTQMGQEVILRCVPISNHLYFYWYRQILGQKVEFLVSFYNNEISEKSEIFDDQFSVERPDGSNFTLKIRSTKLEDSAMYFCASSDVNSNQPQHFGDGTRLSIL.

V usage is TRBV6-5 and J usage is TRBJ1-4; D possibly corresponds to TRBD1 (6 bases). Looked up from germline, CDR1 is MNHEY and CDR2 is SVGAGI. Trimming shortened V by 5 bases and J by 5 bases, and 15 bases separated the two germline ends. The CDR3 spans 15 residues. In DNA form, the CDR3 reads TGTGCCAGCAGTACCGGGACATCTTTCAATGAAAAACTGTTTTTT. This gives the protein CASSTGTSFNEKLFF.

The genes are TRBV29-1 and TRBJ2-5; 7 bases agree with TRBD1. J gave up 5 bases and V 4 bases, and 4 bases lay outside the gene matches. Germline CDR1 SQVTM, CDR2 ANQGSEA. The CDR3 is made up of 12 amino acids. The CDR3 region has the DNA TGCAGCGTTGTGGCAGGGGGTGAGACCCAGTACTTC. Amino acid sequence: CSVVAGGETQYF.

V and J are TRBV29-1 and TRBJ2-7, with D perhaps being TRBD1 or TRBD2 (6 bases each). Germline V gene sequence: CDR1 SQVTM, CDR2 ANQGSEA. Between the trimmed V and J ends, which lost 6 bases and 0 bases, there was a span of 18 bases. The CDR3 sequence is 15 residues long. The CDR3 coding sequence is TGCAGCGTCCTACTAACAGGGAGGAGCTCCTACGAGCAGTACTTC. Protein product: CSVLLTGRSSYEQYF.

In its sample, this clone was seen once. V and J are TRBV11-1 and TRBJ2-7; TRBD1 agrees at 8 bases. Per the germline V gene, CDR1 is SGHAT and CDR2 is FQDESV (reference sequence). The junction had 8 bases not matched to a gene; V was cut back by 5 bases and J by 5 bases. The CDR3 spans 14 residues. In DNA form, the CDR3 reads TGTGCCAGCAGCCTCCGGGACAGGTGGGACGAGCAGTACTTC. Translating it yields CASSLRDRWDEQYF.

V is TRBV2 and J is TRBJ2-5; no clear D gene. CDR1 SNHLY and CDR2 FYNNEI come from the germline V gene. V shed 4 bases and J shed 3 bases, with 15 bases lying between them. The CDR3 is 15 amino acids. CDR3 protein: CASSVFAVPKETQYF. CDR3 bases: TGTGCCAGCAGTGTTTTCGCGGTCCCTAAAGAGACCCAGTACTTC. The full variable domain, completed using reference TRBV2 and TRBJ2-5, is EPEVTQTPSHQVTQMGQEVILRCVPISNHLYFYWYRQILGQKVEFLVSFYNNEISEKSEIFDDQFSVERPDGSNFTLKIRSTKLEDSAMYFCASSVFAVPKETQYFGPGTRLLVL.

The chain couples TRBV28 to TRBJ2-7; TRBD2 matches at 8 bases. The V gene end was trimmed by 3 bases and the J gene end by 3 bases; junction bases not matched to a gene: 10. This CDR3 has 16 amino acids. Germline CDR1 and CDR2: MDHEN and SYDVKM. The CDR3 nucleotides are TGTGCCAGCAGTTTCAGTCTAGCGGGCCTTGACTACGAGCAGTACTTC. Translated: CASSFSLAGLDYEQYF.

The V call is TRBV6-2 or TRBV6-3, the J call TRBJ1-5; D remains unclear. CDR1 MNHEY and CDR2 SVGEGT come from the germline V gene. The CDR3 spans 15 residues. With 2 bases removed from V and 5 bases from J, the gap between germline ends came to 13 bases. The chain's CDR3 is CASSYRTVEHQPQHF. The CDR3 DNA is TGTGCCAGCAGTTACCGGACGGTTGAACATCAGCCCCAGCATTTT.

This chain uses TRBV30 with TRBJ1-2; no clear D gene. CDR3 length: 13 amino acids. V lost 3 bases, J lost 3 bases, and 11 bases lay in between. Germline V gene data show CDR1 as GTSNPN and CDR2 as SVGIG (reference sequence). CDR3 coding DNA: TGTGCCTGGAGACTTAGACCCGACTATGGCTACACCTTC. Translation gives CAWRLRPDYGYTF.

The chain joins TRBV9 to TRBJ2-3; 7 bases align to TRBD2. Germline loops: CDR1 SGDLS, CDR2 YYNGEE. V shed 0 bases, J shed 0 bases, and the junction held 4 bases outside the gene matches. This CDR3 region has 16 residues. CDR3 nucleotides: TGTGCCAGCAGCGTAGGGCTAGCGGCTAGCACAGATACGCAGTATTTT. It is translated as CASSVGLAASTDTQYF.

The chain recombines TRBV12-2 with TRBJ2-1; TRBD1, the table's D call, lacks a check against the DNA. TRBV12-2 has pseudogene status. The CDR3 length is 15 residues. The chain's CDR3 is CASRLDRGSYNEQFF. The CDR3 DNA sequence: TGTGCAAGTCGCCTCGACAGGGGCTCCTACAATGAGCAGTTCTTC.

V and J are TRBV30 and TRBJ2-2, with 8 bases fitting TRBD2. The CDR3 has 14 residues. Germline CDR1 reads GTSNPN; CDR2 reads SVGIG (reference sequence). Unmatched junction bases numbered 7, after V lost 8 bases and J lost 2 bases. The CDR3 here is CAAGGRSNTGELFF. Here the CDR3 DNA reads TGTGCCGCGGGGGGCAGAAGTAACACCGGGGAGCTGTTTTTT.

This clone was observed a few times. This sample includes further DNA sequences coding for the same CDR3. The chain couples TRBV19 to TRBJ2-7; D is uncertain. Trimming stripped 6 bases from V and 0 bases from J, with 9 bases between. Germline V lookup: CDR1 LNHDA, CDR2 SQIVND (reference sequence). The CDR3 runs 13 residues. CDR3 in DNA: TGTGCCAGTAGCCCTTTCGTCTCCTACGAGCAGTACTTC. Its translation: CASSPFVSYEQYF. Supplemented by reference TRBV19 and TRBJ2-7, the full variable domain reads DGGITQSPKYLFRKEGQNVTLSCEQNLNHDAMYWYRQDPGQGLRLIYYSQIVNDFQKGDIAEGYSVSREKKESFPLTVTSAQKNPTAFYLCASSPFVSYEQYFGPGTRLTVT.

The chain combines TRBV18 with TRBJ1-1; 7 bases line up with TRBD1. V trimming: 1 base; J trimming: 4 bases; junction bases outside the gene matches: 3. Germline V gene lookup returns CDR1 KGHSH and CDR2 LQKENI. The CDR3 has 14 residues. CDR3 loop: CASSPQGAATEAFF. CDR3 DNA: TGTGCCAGCTCACCACAGGGGGCTGCCACTGAAGCTTTCTTT.

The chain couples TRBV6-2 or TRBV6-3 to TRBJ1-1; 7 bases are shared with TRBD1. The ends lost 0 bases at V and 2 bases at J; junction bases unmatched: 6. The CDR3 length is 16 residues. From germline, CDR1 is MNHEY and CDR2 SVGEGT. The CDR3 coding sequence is TGTGCCAGCAGTTACTCTTACGGACAGGTTAACACTGAAGCTTTCTTT. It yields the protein CASSYSYGQVNTEAFF.

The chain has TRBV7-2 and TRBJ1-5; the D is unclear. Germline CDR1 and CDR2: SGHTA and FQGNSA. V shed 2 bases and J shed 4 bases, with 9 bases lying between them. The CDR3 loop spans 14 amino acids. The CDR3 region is CASSLMGKNQPQHF. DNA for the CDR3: TGTGCCAGCAGCTTAATGGGGAAGAATCAGCCCCAGCATTTT. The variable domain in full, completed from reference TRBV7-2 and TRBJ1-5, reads GAGVSQSPSNKVTEKGKDVELRCDPISGHTALYWYRQSLGQGLEFLIYFQGNSAPDKSGLPSDRFSAERTGGSVSTLTIQRTQQEDSAVYLCASSLMGKNQPQHFGDGTRLSIL.

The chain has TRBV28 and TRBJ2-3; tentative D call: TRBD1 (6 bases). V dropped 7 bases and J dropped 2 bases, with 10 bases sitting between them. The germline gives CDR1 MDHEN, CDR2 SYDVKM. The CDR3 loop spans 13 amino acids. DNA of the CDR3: TGTGCCAGCATTGACAGGAACACAGATACGCAGTATTTT. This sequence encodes CASIDRNTDTQYF.

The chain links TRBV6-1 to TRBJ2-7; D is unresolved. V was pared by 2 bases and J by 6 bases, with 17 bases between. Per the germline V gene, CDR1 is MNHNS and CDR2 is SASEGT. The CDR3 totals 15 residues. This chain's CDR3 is CASSEFEQTTTEQYF. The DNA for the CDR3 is TGTGCCAGCAGTGAATTCGAGCAAACGACCACCGAGCAGTACTTC.